These 29 T cell receptor beta chains came from one sample sequenced in a study of technical replicates of blood from several donors. Sequencing was performed with immunoSEQ multiplex PCR; in TCRdb, only in-frame clones are kept and a portion is missing. The table lists 70,000 or so clones, approximately 88% of them singletons. Sequenced: PBMCs. The receptors shown here come from a human donor in good health. Some clones in this sample may be carry-over from other donors' samples.

V usage is TRBV5-6 and J usage is TRBJ2-1; TRBD2 aligns across 7 bases. Germline V lookup: CDR1 SGHDT, CDR2 YYEEEE. This CDR3 has 12 residues. Trimming took 4 bases from V and 10 from J; bases not matched to a gene: 5. The CDR3 DNA is TGTGCCAGCAGCCCTGCGGGGGACGAGCAGTTCTTC. It encodes CASSPAGDEQFF. Complete variable domain (other parts from reference TRBV5-6 and TRBJ2-1): DAGVTQSPTHLIKTRGQQVTLRCSPKSGHDTVSWYQQALGQGPQFIFQYYEEEERQRGNFPDRFSGHQFPNYSSELNVNALLLGDSALYLCASSPAGDEQFFGPGTRLTVL.

The count of this clone is one. The chain is built from TRBV7-2 and TRBJ1-2, with TRBD1 matching 9 bases. Germline V CDR1 and CDR2: SGHTA, FQGNSA. The CDR3 covers 17 residues. V was pared by 1 base and J by 5 bases, with 11 bases of the junction left unmatched. Here the CDR3 reads CASSLGTGDQLMYGYTF. The CDR3 DNA sequence: TGTGCCAGCAGCTTAGGGACAGGGGACCAACTTATGTATGGCTACACCTTC.

V usage is TRBV25-1 and J usage is TRBJ2-7; 13 nucleotides line up with TRBD2. This CDR3 spans 18 amino acids. J lost 1 base, V lost 3 bases, and 9 bases had no gene match. Germline V gives CDR1 MGHDK, CDR2 SYGVNS. CDR3 DNA: TGTGCCAGCAGTGAGGGTGGGACTAGCGGGAAGGGGTCCTACGAGCAGTACTTC. Translating gives CASSEGGTSGKGSYEQYF.

This rearrangement joins TRBV27 to TRBJ2-1; 8 bases align to TRBD2. After removal of 5 bases from V and 9 bases from J, the junction contained 15 bases not matched to a gene. The CDR3 totals 16 residues. Germline V gene data show CDR1 as MNHEY and CDR2 as SMNVEV (reference sequence). CDR3 in amino acids: CASSLTTGTSVSEQFF. The DNA of the CDR3 is TGTGCCAGCAGTCTCACTACCGGGACTAGTGTCTCTGAGCAGTTCTTC.

The chain couples TRBV4-2 to TRBJ2-2, with D perhaps matching TRBD1 (6 bases). Germline V gene lookup returns CDR1 LGHNA and CDR2 YNFKEQ. V lost 6 bases to trimming and J lost 7 bases, with 12 bases between them. The CDR3 is 13 residues long. The DNA for the CDR3 is TGTGCCAGCAGGCCCGAGGGGGACGGGGAGCTGTTTTTT. Its protein product is CASRPEGDGELFF.

The chain combines TRBV5-1 with TRBJ1-2, with D possibly matching TRBD1 (6 bases). V was shortened by 6 bases and J by 0 bases, with 15 bases between the two germline ends. The CDR3 consists of 15 residues. The germline V gene has CDR1 SGHRS and CDR2 YFSETQ. The CDR3, as DNA: TGCGCCAGCACCAACATACGGACAGCTAACTATGGCTACACCTTC. Translation gives CASTNIRTANYGYTF.

The chain has TRBV11-3 and TRBJ1-4; TRBD1 might be the D (6 bases). Trimming shortened V by 5 bases and J by 4 bases, and 11 bases separated the two germline ends. The germline CDR1 and CDR2 sequences are SGHNT and YENEEA. CDR3 length equals 14 residues. The CDR3 sequence is CASSPGQFNEKLFF. CDR3 bases: TGTGCCAGCAGCCCCGGACAGTTTAATGAAAAACTGTTTTTT. Complete variable domain (other parts from reference TRBV11-3 and TRBJ1-4): EAGVVQSPRYKIIEKKQPVAFWCNPISGHNTLYWYLQNLGQGPELLIRYENEEAVDDSQLPKDRFSAERLKGVDSTLKIQPAELGDSAVYLCASSPGQFNEKLFFGSGTQLSVL.

The V and J genes are TRBV2 and TRBJ2-3; 8 bases match TRBD1. This CDR3 has 14 amino acids. Looked up from germline, CDR1 is SNHLY and CDR2 is FYNNEI. The ends lost 5 bases at V and 0 bases at J; junction bases unmatched: 1. This chain's CDR3 is CASSRTGSTDTQYF. The CDR3 region has the DNA TGTGCCAGCAGTCGGACAGGGAGCACAGATACGCAGTATTTT. Looking up the rest from reference TRBV2 and TRBJ2-3 gives the full variable domain: EPEVTQTPSHQVTQMGQEVILRCVPISNHLYFYWYRQILGQKVEFLVSFYNNEISEKSEIFDDQFSVERPDGSNFTLKIRSTKLEDSAMYFCASSRTGSTDTQYFGPGTRLTVL.

This clone was picked up one time. This chain joins TRBV7-9 and TRBJ1-4; a possible D gene is TRBD1 (5 bases). CDR3 length equals 15 residues. The germline V and J ends were trimmed by 5 bases and 2 bases, with 12 bases remaining between them. Looked up from germline, CDR1 is SEHNR and CDR2 is FQNEAQ (reference sequence). The CDR3 DNA reads as TGTGCCAGCAGCACCTCCGACAGCACTAATGAAAAACTGTTTTTT. This codes for CASSTSDSTNEKLFF.

This clone was seen a single time. The chain carries TRBV30 and TRBJ1-3; D unclear. The CDR3 consists of 12 residues. Deletions cut 5 bases from V and 4 bases from J, with 9 bases between. Germline V gene sequence: CDR1 GTSNPN, CDR2 SVGIG (reference sequence). The chain's CDR3 is CAWLREGNTIYF. The DNA of the CDR3 is TGTGCCTGGCTACGGGAGGGAAACACCATATATTTT.

This clone was found a few times. This chain links TRBV4-1 with TRBJ2-1; TRBD1 might be the D (6 bases). Germline values: CDR1 MGHRA, CDR2 YSYEKL. The V and J ends lost 8 bases and 9 bases respectively, with 17 bases between them. This CDR3 has 13 residues. The CDR3 coding sequence is TGCGCCAGCGGGGGCATACCTAGGGGTGAGCAGTTCTTC. It codes for CASGGIPRGEQFF.

The chain links TRBV7-9 to TRBJ2-5, with D perhaps matching TRBD1 (6 bases). The CDR3 extends over 17 amino acids. The germline V gene has CDR1 SEHNR and CDR2 FQNEAQ (reference sequence). V shed 5 bases and J shed 2 bases, with 21 bases lying between them. The CDR3, as DNA: TGTGCCAGCAGCCCAGGCCTCACAGGGAGAGGTCAAGAGACCCAGTACTTC. The encoded protein is CASSPGLTGRGQETQYF.

The chain couples TRBV11-1 to TRBJ1-1; tentatively, D is TRBD1 (6 bases). Germline CDR1 and CDR2: SGHAT and FQDESV (reference sequence). This CDR3 comprises 15 residues. V lost 0 bases to trimming and J lost 0 bases, with 8 bases between them. CDR3: CASSLAAGVNTEAFF. CDR3 DNA: TGTGCCAGCAGCTTAGCGGCAGGGGTGAACACTGAAGCTTTCTTT.

The genes are TRBV9 and TRBJ2-3; TRBD2 aligns across 11 bases. CDR1 is SGDLS, CDR2 YYNGEE, per germline. V lost 4 bases and J lost 7; bases outside the gene matches: 11. The CDR3 is 16 residues long. CDR3 bases: TGTGCCAGCAGCCCAGAACTAGCGGGAGAAGGTAATACGCAGTATTTT. Residues: CASSPELAGEGNTQYF.

V usage is TRBV7-3 and J usage is TRBJ1-3, with 9 bases that match TRBD1. This CDR3 region has 18 residues. The V and J ends lost 3 bases and 0 bases, in that order; junction bases with no gene match: 9. Germline CDR1 reads SGHTA; CDR2 reads FQGTGA. The CDR3 loop reads CASSFSSDRGDSGNTIYF. CDR3 DNA: TGTGCCAGCAGCTTCTCTTCAGACAGGGGGGACTCTGGAAACACCATATATTTT.

The V gene is TRBV7-3, the J gene TRBJ1-2; 9 bases line up with TRBD1. The length of the CDR3 is 14 residues. Germline V CDR1 and CDR2: SGHTA, FQGTGA. V lost 5 bases, J lost 7 bases, and 8 bases stayed unmatched. The CDR3 here is CASSDPGQGGGYTF. CDR3 DNA sequence: TGTGCCAGCAGCGATCCGGGACAGGGAGGTGGCTACACCTTC. The whole variable domain, filled in from reference TRBV7-3 and TRBJ1-2, reads GAGVSQTPSNKVTEKGKYVELRCDPISGHTALYWYRQSLGQGPEFLIYFQGTGAADDSGLPNDRFFAVRPEGSVSTLKIQRTERGDSAVYLCASSDPGQGGGYTFGSGTRLTVV.

This clone is labeled medium-sized (0.01 to 0.1%). The sample holds other DNA sequences that translate to the same CDR3. The chain combines TRBV5-1 with TRBJ1-1; D is unresolved. The CDR3 length is 14 residues. Per germline, CDR1 SGHRS and CDR2 YFSETQ. V dropped 0 bases and J dropped 3 bases, with 9 bases sitting between them. The CDR3 DNA reads as TGCGCCAGCAGCTTGGCCGGCGGGTACACTGAAGCTTTCTTT. This encodes CASSLAGGYTEAFF.

The rearrangement links TRBV5-4 to TRBJ2-7; 11 nucleotides match TRBD1. Germline CDR1 reads SGHNT; CDR2 reads YYREEE (reference sequence). Losses at the gene ends were 4 bases for V and 3 bases for J; bases not matched to a gene: 6. The CDR3 is 15 residues long. The CDR3 reads CASSRTGGGGYEQYF. CDR3 bases: TGTGCCAGCAGCCGGACAGGGGGCGGTGGCTACGAGCAGTACTTC.

The chain is built from TRBV7-2 and TRBJ1-2, with a possible D match to TRBD1 (5 bases). V was cut by 5 bases and J by 0 bases, with 13 bases left in between. Germline V CDR1 and CDR2: SGHTA, FQGNSA. The CDR3 runs 15 residues. The CDR3 protein is CASSPMGGTNYGYTF. CDR3 nucleotides: TGTGCCAGCAGCCCAATGGGGGGAACTAACTATGGCTACACCTTC.

The chain carries TRBV6-1 and TRBJ2-7, with a tentative D call TRBD2 (6 bases). CDR3 length: 13 amino acids. Germline assignment: CDR1 MNHNS and CDR2 SASEGT. V was clipped by 10 bases and J by 3 bases, with 16 bases between them. CDR3 amino acids: CATLGTVNYEQYF. The CDR3 nucleotides read TGTGCCACCCTGGGGACTGTTAACTACGAGCAGTACTTC.

This clone was recorded only once. Within the sample, other DNA sequences also encode this same CDR3. The CDR3 sequence is CASSPRQGTYEQYF. CDR3 DNA: TGTGCCAGCTCACCAAGGCAGGGTACCTACGAGCAGTACTTC. The V gene is TRBV18, the J gene TRBJ2-7, with a tentative D call TRBD1 (5 bases). The CDR3 is 14 residues long. The V gene lost 2 bases and the J gene lost 2 bases, with 10 bases spanning the gap. CDR1 and CDR2 (germline): KGHSH, LQKENI.

This rearrangement joins TRBV4-2 to TRBJ2-7; 7 bases agree with TRBD1. V trimming: 4 bases; J trimming: 2 bases; junction bases outside the gene matches: 8. The CDR3 consists of 15 residues. Per germline, CDR1 LGHNA and CDR2 YNFKEQ. Written as DNA, the CDR3 is TGTGCCAGCAGCCCCGGGGACAGACTTACCTACGAGCAGTACTTC. Translation gives CASSPGDRLTYEQYF.

The chain uses TRBV7-2 and TRBJ2-5; 7 bases match TRBD2. Looked up from germline, CDR1 is SGHTA and CDR2 is FQGNSA. CDR3 length equals 13 residues. Trimming cost V 3 bases and J 4 bases; bases outside gene matches: 2. The CDR3 here is CASSFPGGETQYF. The CDR3 nucleotides read TGTGCCAGCAGCTTCCCGGGAGGAGAGACCCAGTACTTC.

Here the CDR3 DNA reads TGCGCCAGCAGCGCTAGCGGGATTTCATTGAATGAGCAGTTCTTC. It translates to CASSASGISLNEQFF. The V gene is TRBV5-1, the J gene TRBJ2-1; 9 bases match TRBD2. V was clipped by 4 bases and J by 7 bases; unmatched bases: 9. This CDR3 has 15 amino acids. Looked up from germline, CDR1 is SGHRS and CDR2 is YFSETQ. The whole variable domain, filled in from reference TRBV5-1 and TRBJ2-1, reads KAGVTQTPRYLIKTRGQQVTLSCSPISGHRSVSWYQQTPGQGLQFLFEYFSETQRNKGNFPGRFSGRQFSNSRSEMNVSTLELGDSALYLCASSASGISLNEQFFGPGTRLTVL.

This chain joins TRBV19 and TRBJ2-1; D might be TRBD2 (5 bases). The V gene's germline CDR1 is LNHDA and CDR2 SQIVND (reference sequence). There are 15 residues in the CDR3. Trimming cost V 7 bases and J 7 bases, with 20 bases left between them. CDR3 residues: CASTHPNRGRNEQFF. Here the CDR3 DNA reads TGTGCCAGTACCCATCCCAACCGGGGTCGGAATGAGCAGTTCTTC.

Notes on this clone: The same CDR3 arises from other DNA sequences in this sample as well. The CDR3 DNA follows: TGTGCCAGCAGCTTAGGTGGAGGGGCCCGCTATGGCTACACCTTC. Protein: CASSLGGGARYGYTF. This rearrangement joins TRBV7-2 to TRBJ1-2, with D perhaps matching TRBD1 (5 bases). The V gene lost 1 base and the J gene lost 4 bases, with 13 bases spanning the gap. The CDR3 is 15 residues long. CDR1 and CDR2 from the germline V gene are SGHTA and FQGNSA.

The V gene is TRBV15, the J gene TRBJ2-3; 10 nucleotides agree with TRBD2. The CDR3 sequence is 14 residues long. CDR1 is LNHNV and CDR2 is YYDKDF in the germline V gene (reference sequence). V was clipped by 7 bases and J by 3 bases; unmatched bases: 4. The DNA for the CDR3 is TGTGCCACCAAAAGCGGGAGGGAGACAGATACGCAGTATTTT. It specifies CATKSGRETDTQYF.

A single count supports this clone. J is TRBJ2-6 and V is TRBV5-4; D gene unclear. Trimming stripped 2 bases from V and 2 bases from J, with 5 bases between. Germline CDR1 reads SGHNT; CDR2 reads YYREEE (reference sequence). This CDR3 region has 14 residues. The CDR3 loop reads CASSFDTGANVLTF. The CDR3 nucleotides are TGTGCCAGCAGCTTCGACACTGGGGCCAACGTCCTGACTTTC.

This clone appeared a single time. This rearrangement joins TRBV7-8 to TRBJ2-7; D perhaps matches TRBD2 (7 bases). Per germline, CDR1 SGHVS and CDR2 FQNEAQ. The CDR3 length is 16 residues. Between the trimmed V and J ends, which lost 5 bases and 3 bases, there was a span of 20 bases. The DNA of the CDR3 is TGTGCCAGCAGCAAAGACCGGGGGGCGCAAAGCTACGAGCAGTACTTC. As protein: CASSKDRGAQSYEQYF.